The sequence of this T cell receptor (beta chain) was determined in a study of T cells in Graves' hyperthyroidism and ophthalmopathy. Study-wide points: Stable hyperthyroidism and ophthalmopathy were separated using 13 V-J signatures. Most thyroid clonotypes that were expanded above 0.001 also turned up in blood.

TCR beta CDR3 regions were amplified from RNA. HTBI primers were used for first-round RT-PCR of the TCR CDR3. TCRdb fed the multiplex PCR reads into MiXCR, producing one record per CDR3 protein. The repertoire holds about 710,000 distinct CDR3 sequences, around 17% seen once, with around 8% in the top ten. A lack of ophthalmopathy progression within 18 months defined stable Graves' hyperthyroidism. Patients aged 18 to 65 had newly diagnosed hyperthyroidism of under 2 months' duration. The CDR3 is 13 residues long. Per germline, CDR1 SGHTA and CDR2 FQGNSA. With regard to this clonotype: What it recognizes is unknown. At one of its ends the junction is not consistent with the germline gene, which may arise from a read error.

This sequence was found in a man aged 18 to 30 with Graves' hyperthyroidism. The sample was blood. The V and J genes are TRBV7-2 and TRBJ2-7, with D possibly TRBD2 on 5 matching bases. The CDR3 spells CASSPGVSYQQYF. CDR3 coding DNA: TGTGCCAGCAGCCCCGGGGTTTCCTACCAGCAGTACTTC.